These 12 T cell receptor beta chains share one sample of origin, sequenced in a study of T-cell reconstitution after alpha-beta-depleted transplantation in children. Unique molecular identifiers were used in preparing the TCRbeta library. In TCRdb, the PCR reads were re-called with MiXCR into one record per CDR3 protein. The repertoire consists of about 77,000 distinct CDR3 sequences, with 15% to 20% occurring once and the leading ten covering about half. The sample consisted of PBMCs, mostly from graft donor cells, taken 360 days after TCRalphabeta/CD19-depleted stem cell transplant. The receptor source for this set is a male patient between 2 and 9 years old who had a stem cell transplant for acute lymphoblastic leukemia, so the T cells may come from the graft donor.

The gene calls are TRBV4-2 and TRBJ2-7; D ambiguous. Trimming pared 5 bases from V and 3 bases from J, leaving 11 bases between. CDR1 and CDR2 (germline): LGHNA, YNFKEQ. The CDR3 spans 13 residues. The CDR3 reads CASSTRHLYEQYF. As DNA, the CDR3 is TGTGCCAGCAGCACTCGACATCTCTACGAGCAGTACTTC.

This clonotype is classed as medium-sized. One end of the junction does not line up with germline, which may come from a read error. The chain is built from TRBV7-7 and TRBJ2-2; TRBD2 aligns across 9 bases. From germline, CDR1 is SSHAT and CDR2 FNYEAQ (reference sequence). The CDR3 is 18 residues long. The CDR3 here is CASSSYPPREGDTGELFF. The CDR3 coding sequence is TGTGCTAGCAGTTCTTATCCCCCGCGGGAGGGAGACACCGGGGAGCTGTTTTTT.

This sequence joins TRBV12-3 or TRBV12-4 and TRBJ2-3, with D unresolved. This CDR3 comprises 15 residues. The V gene lost 6 bases and the J gene lost 2 bases, with 15 bases spanning the gap. Written as DNA, the CDR3 is TGTGCCAGCAGCCCTACAGTATTCTCCACAGATACGCAGTATTTT. Amino acid sequence: CASSPTVFSTDTQYF.

This rearrangement joins TRBV5-1 to TRBJ2-2; no firm D call. V lost 5 bases to trimming and J lost 4 bases, with 9 bases between them. The CDR3 spans 13 residues. CDR1 is SGHRS and CDR2 is YFSETQ in the germline V gene. The CDR3 DNA reads as TGCGCCAGCAGTATTACTATCACCGGGGAGCTGTTTTTT. Protein sequence: CASSITITGELFF.

This clonotype was counted at least ten times. The chain recombines TRBV12-3 or TRBV12-4 with TRBJ2-7; possible D gene TRBD1, 5 bases. The V end was cut by 6 bases, the J end by 3 bases, with 9 bases between. The CDR3 extends over 12 amino acids. The CDR3 sequence: CASSRTYYEQYF. In DNA form, the CDR3 reads TGTGCCAGCAGCCGGACATACTACGAGCAGTACTTC.

This clonotype was seen only a few times. The rearrangement links TRBV11-2 to TRBJ2-7; the match to TRBD1 covers 9 bases. The ends lost 1 base at V and 5 bases at J; junction bases unmatched: 9. Germline CDR1 SGHAT, CDR2 FQNNGV. The length of the CDR3 is 16 residues. The CDR3 nucleotides read TGTGCCAGCAGCTTAGGCAGAGGGACAGGGAACCACGAGCAGTACTTC. It encodes CASSLGRGTGNHEQYF. The full variable domain, rest sourced from reference TRBV11-2 and TRBJ2-7, is EAGVAQSPRYKIIEKRQSVAFWCNPISGHATLYWYQQILGQGPKLLIQFQNNGVVDDSQLPKDRFSAERLKGVDSTLKIQPAKLEDSAVYLCASSLGRGTGNHEQYFGPGTRLTVT.

This clonotype was counted at least ten times. This sequence joins TRBV28 and TRBJ2-4; 10 bases match TRBD2. Germline V lookup: CDR1 MDHEN, CDR2 SYDVKM. J was trimmed by 3 bases and V by 2 bases; bases with no gene match: 13. The CDR3 is 19 amino acids. The CDR3: CASSLPLHLAGEGKNIQYF. For the CDR3, the DNA is TGTGCCAGCAGTTTACCTCTCCATCTAGCGGGAGAAGGCAAAAACATTCAGTACTTC.

There are many counts of this clonotype. This chain connects TRBV20-1 to TRBJ2-5; D uncertain. The CDR3 is 10 residues long. Trimming removed 4 bases at V and 0 bases at J, with 0 bases between. CDR1 and CDR2 (germline): DFQATT, SNEGSKA (reference sequence). CDR3 region: CSANQETQYF. The DNA of the CDR3 is TGCAGTGCTAACCAAGAGACCCAGTACTTC.

V gene TRBV24-1 combines with J gene TRBJ2-3, with TRBD2 identical over 8 bases. Germline V CDR1 and CDR2: KGHDR, SFDVKD. The V and J ends lost 9 bases and 0 bases, in that order; junction bases with no gene match: 4. The CDR3 loop spans 14 amino acids. DNA for the CDR3: TGTGCCACCGGGCTAGCGGGTAGCACAGATACGCAGTATTTT. Its protein is CATGLAGSTDTQYF.

This chain links TRBV24-1 with TRBJ2-1, with 10 bases that match TRBD2. Germline V gene data show CDR1 as KGHDR and CDR2 as SFDVKD. V gave up 1 base and J gave up 8 bases; unmatched junction bases: 7. The CDR3 spans 16 residues. CDR3: CATSDFAASGSDEQFF. CDR3 nucleotides: TGTGCCACCAGTGATTTTGCGGCTAGCGGGAGCGATGAGCAGTTCTTC.

The chain couples TRBV6-1 to TRBJ2-1, with 8 bases matching TRBD1. The CDR3 length is 15 residues. Per germline, CDR1 MNHNS and CDR2 SASEGT. V lost 6 bases and J lost 0; bases outside the gene matches: 4. CDR3 coding DNA: TGTGCCAGCAGATTTGACAGGGGCTCCTACAATGAGCAGTTCTTC. Protein product: CASRFDRGSYNEQFF.

The gene calls are TRBV25-1 and TRBJ2-2, with a weak D call TRBD2 (6 bases). Per the germline V gene, CDR1 is MGHDK and CDR2 is SYGVNS. Trimming removed 1 base from V and 3 bases from J, with 6 bases in between. The CDR3 has 14 residues. This CDR3 reads CASSEWGDTGELFF. CDR3 DNA sequence: TGTGCCAGCAGTGAATGGGGGGACACCGGGGAGCTGTTTTTT. The full variable domain, completed using reference TRBV25-1 and TRBJ2-2, is EADIYQTPRYLVIGTGKKITLECSQTMGHDKMYWYQQDPGMELHLIHYSYGVNSTEKGDLSSESTVSRIRTEHFPLTLESARPSHTSQYLCASSEWGDTGELFFGEGSRLTVL.